The 29 T cell receptor beta chains given below trace back to one sample, sequenced in a study of control samples from healthy donors and cancer patients. Produced via immunoSEQ multiplex PCR; TCRdb's table is partial and in-frame only. The data show over 150,000 clones, with 94% seen just once and 1.3% held by the top ten. Sequencing was performed on blood. These receptors all come from a woman in her late teens or twenties in good health.

The chain recombines TRBV27 with TRBJ1-2; 7 nucleotides agree with TRBD1. The CDR3 has 15 amino acids. CDR1 and CDR2 (germline): MNHEY, SMNVEV (reference sequence). Trimming took 6 bases from V and 8 from J; bases not matched to a gene: 15. The CDR3 coding sequence is TGTGCCAGCAGAAGTCCGCGGGATGCCAGGGGGGGCTACACCTTC. Translation gives CASRSPRDARGGYTF.

The rearrangement links TRBV18 to TRBJ1-5; D not certain. V shed 3 bases and J shed 3 bases, with 6 bases lying between them. Germline V lookup: CDR1 KGHSH, CDR2 LQKENI. The CDR3 contains 13 residues. The CDR3 sequence is CASSPGVNQPQHF. DNA of the CDR3: TGTGCCAGCTCACCTGGCGTCAATCAGCCCCAGCATTTT.

The chain employs TRBV28 and TRBJ2-1; 9 bases match TRBD1. This CDR3 region has 16 residues. Germline CDR1 is MDHEN and CDR2 is SYDVKM. Trimming took 6 bases from V and 6 from J; bases not matched to a gene: 12. CDR3 sequence: CASSIFGTGRFNEQFF. Written as DNA, the CDR3 is TGTGCCAGCAGCATTTTCGGGACAGGGCGTTTCAATGAGCAGTTCTTC.

The count of this clone is one. At one of its ends the junction is not consistent with the germline gene, which may arise from a read error. The chain joins TRBV5-1 to TRBJ2-3; D remains unclear. CDR1 is SGHRS, CDR2 YFSETQ, per germline. The length of the CDR3 is 14 residues. The CDR3 loop is CASSLIDISDTQYF. The CDR3 nucleotides read TGCGCCAGCAGCTTGATCGATATCTCGGATACGCAGTATTTC.

J is TRBJ1-2 and V is TRBV6-2 or TRBV6-3, with D uncertain. CDR3 length equals 12 residues. V lost 2 bases and J lost 4, with 5 bases in between. In germline, CDR1 is MNHEY, CDR2 SVGEGT. CDR3 nucleotides: TGTGCCAGCAGTTACGGCGGCTATGGCTACACCTTC. As protein: CASSYGGYGYTF.

The CDR3 reads CASSQGGDGYTF. The CDR3 DNA follows: TGTGCCAGCAGCCAAGGGGGCGATGGCTACACCTTC. The chain carries TRBV7-9 and TRBJ1-2; 7 bases are a match to TRBD1. The germline CDR1 and CDR2 sequences are SEHNR and FQNEAQ (reference sequence). Losses at the gene ends were 5 bases for V and 6 bases for J; bases not matched to a gene: 3. The CDR3 spans 12 residues.

This clone appeared a single time. The chain has TRBV27 and TRBJ2-6, with TRBD2 matching 8 bases. The germline V gene encodes CDR1 MNHEY and CDR2 SMNVEV (reference sequence). The CDR3 runs 15 residues. Losses at the gene ends were 6 bases for V and 3 bases for J; bases not matched to a gene: 4. The CDR3 nucleotides are TGTGCCAGCAGGCGGGGGGTGAGTGGGGCCAACGTCCTGACTTTC. As protein: CASRRGVSGANVLTF. The variable domain in full, with the rest retrieved from reference TRBV27 and TRBJ2-6, is EAQVTQNPRYLITVTGKKLTVTCSQNMNHEYMSWYRQDPGLGLRQIYYSMNVEVTDKGDVPEGYKVSRKEKRNFPLILESPSPNQTSLYFCASRRGVSGANVLTFGAGSRLTVL.

The chain has TRBV7-2 and TRBJ2-1; 9 bases align to TRBD2. V lost 6 bases, J lost 9 bases, and 12 bases stayed unmatched. CDR1 and CDR2 from the germline V gene are SGHTA and FQGNSA. The CDR3 is 15 residues long. Here the CDR3 reads CASSRSGGPRGEQFF. CDR3 coding DNA: TGTGCCAGCAGTCGTAGCGGGGGCCCAAGGGGTGAGCAGTTCTTC. The full variable domain, rest sourced from reference TRBV7-2 and TRBJ2-1, is GAGVSQSPSNKVTEKGKDVELRCDPISGHTALYWYRQSLGQGLEFLIYFQGNSAPDKSGLPSDRFSAERTGGSVSTLTIQRTQQEDSAVYLCASSRSGGPRGEQFFGPGTRLTVL.

The chain carries TRBV7-2 and TRBJ1-2; D gene unclear. Germline CDR1 is SGHTA and CDR2 is FQGNSA. The CDR3 spans 14 residues. V was cut by 1 base and J by 2 bases, with 8 bases left in between. The CDR3 spells CASSLETGNYGYTF. CDR3 nucleotide sequence: TGTGCCAGCAGCTTAGAGACCGGGAACTATGGCTACACCTTC.

The chain is built from TRBV19 and TRBJ1-3; no firm D call. The V gene's germline CDR1 is LNHDA and CDR2 SQIVND (reference sequence). Trimming stripped 6 bases from V and 4 bases from J, with 16 bases between. The CDR3 runs 15 residues. The CDR3: CASSFEEEWGNTIYF. In DNA form, the CDR3 reads TGTGCCAGTAGCTTCGAGGAAGAATGGGGAAACACCATATATTTT.

The V gene is TRBV4-1, the J gene TRBJ1-2; 10 nucleotides agree with TRBD1. J lost 4 bases, V lost 3 bases, and 5 bases had no gene match. The germline V gene encodes CDR1 MGHRA and CDR2 YSYEKL. The CDR3 is made up of 15 amino acids. The CDR3: CASSQAGQGTYGYTF. In nucleotides, the CDR3 is TGCGCCAGCAGCCAGGCGGGACAGGGGACCTATGGCTACACCTTC.

This chain links TRBV27 with TRBJ2-2, with D hard to call. The CDR3 spans 14 residues. Germline assignment: CDR1 MNHEY and CDR2 SMNVEV (reference sequence). V dropped 3 bases and J dropped 14 bases, with 19 bases sitting between them. The CDR3 DNA reads as TGTGCCAGCAGTTTCGGTGTCTCGTCCCTCACCCTGTTTTTT. Translated, it gives CASSFGVSSLTLFF.

This chain uses TRBV11-3 with TRBJ2-7; D is perhaps TRBD1 or TRBD2 (5 bases each). Per the germline V gene, CDR1 is SGHNT and CDR2 is YENEEA. This CDR3 contains 14 residues. The V and J ends lost 5 bases and 6 bases respectively, with 17 bases between them. Here the CDR3 DNA reads TGTGCCAGCAGCCCGCTCGGGGCCACTAGCGAGCAGTACTTC. Translated, it gives CASSPLGATSEQYF.

A note on this clone: This CDR3 is also generated by other DNA sequences in the sample. The chain links TRBV7-9 to TRBJ1-4; 9 bases are a match to TRBD1. Germline CDR1 reads SEHNR; CDR2 reads FQNEAQ (reference sequence). Trimming at V came to 5 bases and at J to 5 bases, leaving 3 bases not matched to a gene. The length of the CDR3 is 14 residues. CDR3 sequence (DNA): TGTGCCAGCAGCCTCGGACAGGGGAATGAAAAACTGTTTTTT. Protein product: CASSLGQGNEKLFF.

This chain joins TRBV24-1 and TRBJ1-6; D is undetermined. CDR3 length equals 12 residues. The germline CDR1 and CDR2 sequences are KGHDR and SFDVKD. V dropped 2 bases and J dropped 17 bases, with 12 bases sitting between them. The CDR3 DNA reads as TGTGCCACCAGTGATTCTGCGGGCTTTTTCCACTTT. It encodes CATSDSAGFFHF.

The chain combines TRBV12-3 or TRBV12-4 with TRBJ1-1; D ambiguous. The CDR3 has 12 amino acids. V gave up 5 bases and J gave up 0 bases, with 4 bases separating them. The CDR3 DNA sequence: TGTGCCAGCAGTCGATTGAACACTGAAGCTTTCTTT. Its protein product is CASSRLNTEAFF.

This chain connects TRBV4-3 to TRBJ2-3; 9 bases are shared with TRBD1. Germline assignment: CDR1 LGHNA and CDR2 YSLEER. This CDR3 region has 16 residues. The V gene end was trimmed by 1 base and the J gene end by 4 bases; junction bases not matched to a gene: 6. The CDR3 DNA sequence: TGCGCCAGCAGCCAAGCCCGGACAGGGGTCGCAGATACGCAGTATTTT. Translated, it gives CASSQARTGVADTQYF.

This clone came up once. The chain recombines TRBV2 with TRBJ1-6; TRBD1 agrees at 7 bases. V dropped 8 bases and J dropped 6; count of bases not matched to a gene: 7. This CDR3 is built from 14 residues. CDR1 is SNHLY and CDR2 is FYNNEI in the germline V gene. The CDR3 DNA reads TGTGCCAGCGTTGGGGGACAGCGTAATTCACCCCTCCACTTT. Translated: CASVGGQRNSPLHF.

J is TRBJ2-1 and V is TRBV29-1, with 7 bases aligning to TRBD2. V lost 7 bases, J lost 2 bases, and 5 bases stayed unmatched. The CDR3 is 13 amino acids. The germline V gene encodes CDR1 SQVTM and CDR2 ANQGSEA. The CDR3 loop reads CSGGGATYNEQFF. In DNA, the CDR3 is TGCAGCGGGGGAGGGGCCACCTACAATGAGCAGTTCTTC.

The chain couples TRBV2 to TRBJ1-2; a weak D match, TRBD1 (6 bases). CDR3 size: 18 residues. Germline lookup yields CDR1 SNHLY and CDR2 FYNNEI. V was pared by 5 bases and J by 1 base, with 23 bases between. CDR3 sequence reads: CASSRTLIPGAVNYGYTF. The CDR3 DNA reads as TGTGCCAGCAGTAGAACGCTTATACCAGGGGCCGTTAACTATGGCTACACCTTC.

V is TRBV5-1 and J is TRBJ2-5; the D is unclear. The CDR3 runs to 13 residues. V gave up 0 bases and J gave up 4 bases, with 7 bases separating them. Germline assignment: CDR1 SGHRS and CDR2 YFSETQ. The CDR3 protein is CASSLGAVETQYF. CDR3 in DNA: TGCGCCAGCAGCTTGGGGGCGGTAGAGACCCAGTACTTC.

The rearrangement joins TRBV27 to TRBJ1-6, with no clear D. This CDR3 has 15 amino acids. V was shortened by 1 base and J by 3 bases, with 7 bases between the two germline ends. CDR1 and CDR2 (germline): MNHEY, SMNVEV (reference sequence). The CDR3 DNA follows: TGTGCCAGCAGTTTATATGGACTCTATAATTCACCCCTCCACTTT. Its translation: CASSLYGLYNSPLHF.

The rearrangement joins TRBV18 to TRBJ1-2, with D unclear. The CDR3 is made up of 12 amino acids. Germline-derived CDR1 and CDR2 are KGHSH and LQKENI. Trimming removed 6 bases at V and 4 bases at J, with 9 bases between. CDR3 DNA sequence: TGTGCCAGCTCCGACGGATCCTATGGCTACACCTTC. It translates to CASSDGSYGYTF.

This chain uses TRBV5-1 with TRBJ2-1; tentative D call: TRBD2 (6 bases). Trimming pared 1 base from V and 0 bases from J, leaving 14 bases between. Germline V CDR1 and CDR2: SGHRS, YFSETQ. This CDR3 contains 17 residues. The CDR3 sequence is CASSLISGFYSYNEQFF. As DNA, the CDR3 is TGCGCCAGCAGCTTGATTAGCGGATTTTACTCCTACAATGAGCAGTTCTTC.

This clone was observed a single time. This chain uses TRBV5-1 with TRBJ2-6, with D hard to call. The CDR3 is 14 amino acids. Trimming removed 4 bases at V and 4 bases at J, with 9 bases between. The germline V gene has CDR1 SGHRS and CDR2 YFSETQ. The CDR3 region has the DNA TGCGCCAGCAGCCTAACCGGGGGGGCCAACGTCCTGACTTTC. Its protein product is CASSLTGGANVLTF.

The chain combines TRBV29-1 with TRBJ2-3, with D possibly TRBD2 on 5 matching bases. The V end was cut by 6 bases, the J end by 2 bases, with 12 bases between. This CDR3 has 13 amino acids. In germline, CDR1 is SQVTM, CDR2 ANQGSEA. DNA of the CDR3: TGCAGCGTCTGCGGGCGGAACACAGATACGCAGTATTTT. This translates into CSVCGRNTDTQYF.

V usage is TRBV19 and J usage is TRBJ1-1; 10 bases map to TRBD1. V was pared by 5 bases and J by 3 bases, with 6 bases of the junction left unmatched. This CDR3 is built from 15 residues. Per the germline V gene, CDR1 is LNHDA and CDR2 is SQIVND (reference sequence). The CDR3 region has the DNA TGTGCCAGTAGTCCTTGGACAGGGGGGGACACTGAAGCTTTCTTT. Residues: CASSPWTGGDTEAFF.

The CDR3 loop is CASSWEKGGHTGELFF. CDR3 nucleotides: TGTGCCAGCAGCTGGGAAAAGGGCGGACACACCGGGGAGCTGTTTTTT. The rearrangement links TRBV27 to TRBJ2-2, with unresolved D. The CDR3 is 16 residues long. Germline CDR1 reads MNHEY; CDR2 reads SMNVEV (reference sequence). Trimming shortened V by 6 bases and J by 3 bases, and 17 bases separated the two germline ends.

The chain employs TRBV5-4 and TRBJ1-1, with D unclear. The CDR3 has 15 amino acids. The germline V and J ends were trimmed by 4 bases and 0 bases, with 13 bases remaining between them. Per germline, CDR1 SGHNT and CDR2 YYREEE (reference sequence). CDR3 DNA sequence: TGTGCCAGCAGCCCTGAGATCTCGATGAACACTGAAGCTTTCTTT. It specifies CASSPEISMNTEAFF.